Following are 9 T cell receptor beta chains from one sample sequenced in a study of cytotoxic CD8 clonotypes in ibrutinib-treated CLL. Assay used: immunoSEQ multiplex PCR; TCRdb lists only in-frame clones, some missing. The table has some 200,000 clones, about two thirds seen once; the top ten hold roughly an eighth. Sample: PBMCs, taken after 24 months of ibrutinib treatment. These receptors were obtained from a human donor with chronic lymphocytic leukemia.

This clone turned up a few times. The V and J genes are TRBV19 and TRBJ1-5, with unresolved D. The CDR3 consists of 12 residues. Germline assignment: CDR1 LNHDA and CDR2 SQIVND (reference sequence). V was cut by 2 bases and J by 1 base, with 0 bases left in between. This CDR3 reads CASSISNQPQHF. The CDR3 DNA is TGTGCCAGTAGTATAAGCAATCAGCCCCAGCATTTT.

The V call is TRBV5-1, the J call TRBJ2-1, with TRBD1 as a possible D gene (5 bases). This CDR3 comprises 13 residues. V dropped 0 bases and J dropped 4 bases, with 5 bases sitting between them. Germline V gene lookup returns CDR1 SGHRS and CDR2 YFSETQ. The CDR3 sequence: CASSLGQYNEQFF. CDR3 sequence (DNA): TGCGCCAGCAGCTTGGGACAGTACAATGAGCAGTTCTTC. Variable domain in full (rest from reference TRBV5-1 and TRBJ2-1): KAGVTQTPRYLIKTRGQQVTLSCSPISGHRSVSWYQQTPGQGLQFLFEYFSETQRNKGNFPGRFSGRQFSNSRSEMNVSTLELGDSALYLCASSLGQYNEQFFGPGTRLTVL.

This clone was recorded once. Here the CDR3 reads CASSLGPGFFVADTQYF. CDR3 coding DNA: TGTGCCAGCAGCTTAGGTCCAGGGTTTTTCGTAGCAGATACGCAGTATTTT. The rearrangement uses TRBV7-2 and TRBJ2-3, with D tentatively TRBD1 (5 bases). Per germline, CDR1 SGHTA and CDR2 FQGNSA. The CDR3 is made up of 17 amino acids. V was trimmed by 1 base and J by 4 bases, leaving 18 bases between them.

The rearrangement uses TRBV6-4 and TRBJ2-7; TRBD2 aligns across 7 bases. CDR1 is MRHNA, CDR2 SNTAGT, per germline. CDR3 length equals 14 residues. V lost 10 bases to trimming and J lost 7 bases; unmatched junction nucleotides: 16. CDR3 coding DNA: TGTGCCACCCGGCGACTAGCCGACACGGGGGAGCAGTACTTC. Its protein product is CATRRLADTGEQYF.

The chain couples TRBV30 to TRBJ1-1; D unresolved. V lost 0 bases to trimming and J lost 4 bases, with 9 bases between them. Germline V gene lookup returns CDR1 GTSNPN and CDR2 SVGIG (reference sequence). CDR3 length: 13 amino acids. The CDR3 bases are TGTGCCTGGAGTGTTTCCTTTGGCACTGAAGCTTTCTTT. It yields the protein CAWSVSFGTEAFF.

The chain is built from TRBV11-1 and TRBJ2-7, with D perhaps matching TRBD1 (5 bases). The CDR3 extends over 13 amino acids. Trimming took 1 base from V and 2 from J, leaving 6 bases between them. Germline lookup yields CDR1 SGHAT and CDR2 FQDESV (reference sequence). As DNA, the CDR3 is TGTGCCAGCAGCTTAGACAGGCCCTACGAGCAGTACTTC. It is translated as CASSLDRPYEQYF.

The V call is TRBV19, the J call TRBJ2-1; tentative D call: TRBD2 (6 bases). CDR1 is LNHDA, CDR2 SQIVND, per germline (reference sequence). The CDR3 has 17 residues. V gave up 3 bases and J gave up 6 bases, with 21 bases separating them. The CDR3 DNA is TGTGCCAGTAGTATCAACTTTCTCGGGACCGGGGGCAATGAGCAGTTCTTC. Its translation is CASSINFLGTGGNEQFF. Filled out from reference TRBV19 and TRBJ2-1, the complete variable domain reads DGGITQSPKYLFRKEGQNVTLSCEQNLNHDAMYWYRQDPGQGLRLIYYSQIVNDFQKGDIAEGYSVSREKKESFPLTVTSAQKNPTAFYLCASSINFLGTGGNEQFFGPGTRLTVL.

The V and J genes are TRBV5-6 and TRBJ2-1; 8 nucleotides agree with TRBD2. Trimming removed 0 bases from V and 5 bases from J; junction bases left unmatched: 7. Looked up from germline, CDR1 is SGHDT and CDR2 is YYEEEE. There are 16 residues in the CDR3. The CDR3 sequence: CASSLDRLAGHNEQFF. CDR3 sequence (DNA): TGTGCCAGCAGCTTGGATAGGCTAGCGGGTCACAATGAGCAGTTCTTC.

J is TRBJ2-1 and V is TRBV4-3; D call uncertain. Deletions cut 0 bases from V and 5 bases from J, with 23 bases between. The CDR3 is made up of 19 amino acids. Per germline, CDR1 LGHNA and CDR2 YSLEER. The CDR3 loop reads CASSQDALGSRRPNNEQFF. In DNA form, the CDR3 reads TGCGCCAGCAGCCAAGATGCTCTTGGTAGCAGACGTCCGAACAATGAGCAGTTCTTC.